A selection of T cell receptor beta chains follows, all from one sample in a study of blood T cell repertoires in COVID-19. Sequencing was performed with immunoSEQ multiplex PCR; in TCRdb, only in-frame clones are kept and a portion is missing. The sample contains approximately 190,000 clones, approximately 90% of which appear only once. Sequencing was performed on peripheral blood. The receptors come from an older man with acute or convalescent COVID-19. The CDR3 runs from the conserved cysteine through the conserved F or W. A D gene is named only where the DNA matches it firmly. Clone size appears in some rows only: once, few, many, or a class for an expanded clone.

j_call d_call clone_size v_call cdr3_aa cdr3_nt
TRBJ2-1 TRBD1 . TRBV5-1 CASSSGGTGRYNEQFF TGCGCCAGCAGCTCGGGTGGGACAGGGCGCTACAATGAGCAGTTCTTC
TRBJ2-2 . . TRBV30 CAWKASLSNTGELFF TGTGCCTGGAAGGCTAGTTTGTCGAACACCGGGGAGCTGTTTTTT
TRBJ2-5 . . TRBV13 CASTQTGIQETQYF TGTGCCAGCACCCAAACAGGGATCCAAGAGACCCAGTACTTC
TRBJ2-7 . . TRBV21-1 CASSKGMTSGHPTYEQYF TGTGCCAGCAGCAAAGGGATGACTAGCGGGCATCCCACCTACGAGCAGTACTTC
TRBJ2-5 . . TRBV6-1 CASNQGPTQETQYF TGTGCCAGCAATCAGGGCCCCACCCAAGAGACCCAGTACTTC
TRBJ1-5 . . TRBV6-2/TRBV6-3 CASSDKVNQPQHF TGTGCCAGCAGCGACAAGGTCAATCAGCCCCAGCATTTT
TRBJ1-4 . . TRBV6-5 CASSYSNRDNEKLFF TGTGCCAGCAGTTACTCGAACAGGGATAATGAAAAACTGTTTTTT
TRBJ1-5 . . TRBV3-1/TRBV3-2 CASSGLRQAGQPQHF TGTGCCAGCAGCGGCTTAAGACAGGCCGGTCAGCCCCAGCATTTT
TRBJ2-1 TRBD2 . TRBV5-1 CASSLTSADNEQFF TGCGCCAGCAGCTTGACTAGCGCGGACAATGAGCAGTTCTTC
TRBJ1-1 . . TRBV3-1/TRBV3-2 CASSQAGPHPNTEAFF TGTGCCAGCAGCCAGGCGGGACCGCACCCGAACACTGAAGCTTTCTTT
TRBJ1-3 . . TRBV7-2 CASSQAPLSSGNTIYF TGTGCCAGCAGCCAAGCCCCTCTTTCCTCTGGAAACACCATATATTTT
TRBJ2-1 TRBD1 . TRBV19 CASSNGRQGINNEQFF TGTGCCAGTAGTAATGGGAGACAGGGGATCAACAATGAGCAGTTCTTC
TRBJ2-2 TRBD2 . TRBV7-9 CASSLRTSGPNTGELFF TGTGCCAGCAGCCTGAGGACTAGCGGGCCGAACACCGGGGAGCTGTTTTTT
TRBJ1-4 TRBD1 . TRBV15 CATSRGTGGEEKLFF TGTGCCACCAGCAGAGGAACAGGGGGGGAAGAAAAACTGTTTTTT
TRBJ1-6 TRBD1 . TRBV12-3/TRBV12-4 CASSTGANSPLHF TGTGCCAGCAGCACAGGGGCTAATTCACCCCTCCACTTT
TRBJ1-2 TRBD1 few TRBV11-2 CASSLEEGARYGYTF TGTGCCAGCAGCTTAGAGGAGGGGGCGCGGTATGGCTACACCTTC
TRBJ2-5 . . TRBV11-1 CASSLRPGRETQYF TGTGCCAGCAGCTTACGCCCGGGTCGGGAGACCCAGTACTTC
TRBJ1-2 . . TRBV19 CASTDWRANYGYTF TGTGCCAGTACGGATTGGAGGGCGAACTATGGCTACACCTTC